What follows are 32 T cell receptor beta chains derived from one specimen sequenced in a study of blood T cells in healthy people across ages. A second PCR of about 6 to 11 cycles used a sample-barcoded 5' primer and a J-beta primer mix. TCRdb re-called the 5' RACE reads through MiXCR, storing one row per CDR3 protein. This repertoire shows about 780,000 distinct CDR3 sequences, 46% found once; its top ten account for around 18%. Sequenced material: blood. These receptors were taken from a man older than 75 in good health.

This chain links TRBV7-2 with TRBJ2-6; 9 bases match TRBD1. V lost 3 bases, J lost 1 base, and 1 base stayed unmatched. This CDR3 has 16 residues. The germline V gene encodes CDR1 SGHTA and CDR2 FQGNSA. The CDR3 region has the DNA TGTGCCAGCAGCTTGACAGGGGGATCTGGGGCCAACGTCCTGACTTTC. Protein product: CASSLTGGSGANVLTF.

Only a few counts were recorded for this clonotype. J is TRBJ2-3 and V is TRBV7-3, with D unclear. V was cut by 5 bases and J by 0 bases, with 12 bases left in between. Germline-derived CDR1 and CDR2 are SGHTA and FQGTGA. The CDR3 length is 15 residues. The DNA of the CDR3 is TGTGCCAGCAGCGTACAGAGATCTAGCACAGATACGCAGTATTTT. This translates into CASSVQRSSTDTQYF.

The chain has TRBV4-1 and TRBJ2-7; no clear D gene. Trimming took off 0 bases at V and 4 bases at J, with 10 bases between the two ends. The germline CDR1 and CDR2 sequences are MGHRA and YSYEKL. There are 14 residues in the CDR3. CDR3 loop: CASSQDSAGYEQYF. CDR3 coding DNA: TGCGCCAGCAGCCAAGACAGTGCCGGTTACGAGCAGTACTTC.

The chain is built from TRBV28 and TRBJ2-2, with 7 bases fitting TRBD1. The CDR3 has 17 residues. Germline trimming cut 5 bases from V and 1 base from J; bases unmatched to any gene: 10. From germline, CDR1 is MDHEN and CDR2 SYDVKM. The CDR3 sequence is CASSPLIWTGNTGELFF. CDR3 nucleotide sequence: TGTGCCAGCAGTCCCCTTATATGGACAGGGAACACCGGGGAGCTGTTTTTT.

This rearrangement joins TRBV6-6 to TRBJ2-4; TRBD2 agrees at 8 bases. The end of the DNA is better explained by TRBJ2-7, so the J call may be wrong. Germline V CDR1 and CDR2: MNHNY, SVGAGI (reference sequence). This CDR3 is built from 13 residues. CDR3 DNA sequence: TGTGCCAGCAGTCAATCGAGCGGGGGCGAGCAGTACTTC. Translated, it gives CASSQSSGGEQYF.

This clonotype was picked up a small number of times. This chain joins TRBV5-1 and TRBJ2-5, with D possibly being TRBD2 (6 bases). V was pared by 4 bases and J by 3 bases, with 13 bases between. Per germline, CDR1 SGHRS and CDR2 YFSETQ. The CDR3 has 14 residues. The CDR3 is CASSPAGMEETQYF. CDR3 sequence (DNA): TGCGCCAGCAGCCCCGCGGGGATGGAAGAGACCCAGTACTTC. Drawing the rest from reference TRBV5-1 and TRBJ2-5, the complete variable domain is KAGVTQTPRYLIKTRGQQVTLSCSPISGHRSVSWYQQTPGQGLQFLFEYFSETQRNKGNFPGRFSGRQFSNSRSEMNVSTLELGDSALYLCASSPAGMEETQYFGPGTRLLVL.

This chain connects TRBV3-1 to TRBJ2-7; D is perhaps TRBD1 or TRBD2 (5 bases each). Germline V gene data show CDR1 as LGHDT and CDR2 as YNNKEL (reference sequence). V shed 1 base and J shed 3 bases, with 13 bases lying between them. The CDR3 sequence is 15 residues long. The CDR3 DNA follows: TGTGCCAGCAGCCAAGGGGACCTCTCTCTCTACGAGCAGTACTTC. Its translation: CASSQGDLSLYEQYF.

This clonotype has a handful of counts. This sequence joins TRBV4-3 and TRBJ2-7; D might be TRBD2 (5 bases). V dropped 2 bases and J dropped 1 base, with 12 bases sitting between them. The germline V gene encodes CDR1 LGHNA and CDR2 YSLEER. The CDR3 totals 15 residues. The CDR3 loop is CASSQQMGASYEQYF. In DNA form, the CDR3 reads TGCGCCAGCAGCCAACAGATGGGAGCGTCCTACGAGCAGTACTTC.

The V gene is TRBV24-1, the J gene TRBJ2-7; D is unclear. Trimming took 5 bases from V and 2 from J, leaving 6 bases between them. Germline V gives CDR1 KGHDR, CDR2 SFDVKD. The CDR3 is 12 amino acids. CDR3 amino acids: CATSGDTYEQYF. DNA for the CDR3: TGTGCCACCAGTGGCGATACCTACGAGCAGTACTTC.

This clonotype occurred a few times. The rearrangement joins TRBV12-3 or TRBV12-4 to TRBJ2-7; 10 nucleotides line up with TRBD2. The V gene end was trimmed by 7 bases and the J gene end by 6 bases; junction bases not matched to a gene: 9. This CDR3 comprises 14 residues. The CDR3 bases are TGTGCCAGCACTCCTAGCGGGAGCGGAGGCGAGCAGTACTTC. Translation gives CASTPSGSGGEQYF.

This clonotype was seen a handful of times. V usage is TRBV18 and J usage is TRBJ2-5; no reliable D call. Looked up from germline, CDR1 is KGHSH and CDR2 is LQKENI. The CDR3 is made up of 12 amino acids. Trimming left V 3 bases short and J 5 bases short, with 7 bases between. The CDR3 is CASSPVDETQYF. CDR3 sequence (DNA): TGTGCCAGCTCACCCGTCGACGAGACCCAGTACTTC.

This clonotype has only a few counts. V usage is TRBV10-3 and J usage is TRBJ2-4; 11 bases map to TRBD2. Germline trimming cut 0 bases from V and 6 bases from J; bases unmatched to any gene: 1. This CDR3 is built from 15 residues. In germline, CDR1 is ENHRY, CDR2 SYGVKD. The CDR3 DNA reads as TGTGCCATCAGTGAGTCGACTAGCGGGATAAACATTCAGTACTTC. Translating gives CAISESTSGINIQYF.

The chain joins TRBV6-9 to TRBJ2-2; TRBD2 agrees at 10 bases. The germline gives CDR1 MNHGY, CDR2 SVAAGI. CDR3 size: 19 residues. The V gene end was trimmed by 4 bases and the J gene end by 3 bases; junction bases not matched to a gene: 14. The CDR3 region is CASSLRLRAGGPDTGELFF. CDR3 nucleotide sequence: TGTGCCAGCAGTTTGCGCCTTAGAGCGGGAGGGCCAGACACCGGGGAGCTGTTTTTT.

This clonotype came up a few times. The chain links TRBV18 to TRBJ2-5; 7 bases align to TRBD1. The ends lost 0 bases at V and 2 bases at J; junction bases unmatched: 3. CDR1 KGHSH and CDR2 LQKENI come from the germline V gene. The CDR3 is made up of 15 amino acids. CDR3 amino acids: CASSPPVQGQETQYF. The CDR3 DNA reads TGTGCCAGCTCACCACCGGTACAGGGGCAAGAGACCCAGTACTTC.

This chain connects TRBV6-1 to TRBJ1-2; 10 bases align to TRBD1. The CDR3 extends over 14 amino acids. Trimming cost V 7 bases and J 3 bases; bases outside gene matches: 5. Germline V CDR1 and CDR2: MNHNS, SASEGT. The DNA for the CDR3 is TGTGCCAGCACCGTGGACAGGGGGGACTATGGCTACACCTTC. Amino acid sequence: CASTVDRGDYGYTF.

This sequence joins TRBV7-9 and TRBJ1-2; D is undetermined. The CDR3 is 15 residues long. Germline V CDR1 and CDR2: SEHNR, FQNEAQ (reference sequence). Trimming left V 1 base short and J 2 bases short, with 11 bases between. The CDR3 nucleotides read TGTGCCAGCAGCTTAGACTTGGCCGACAACTATGGCTACACCTTC. This codes for CASSLDLADNYGYTF.

This clonotype was counted a few times. The chain recombines TRBV7-3 with TRBJ2-1, with 9 bases that match TRBD2. Germline lookup yields CDR1 SGHTA and CDR2 FQGTGA. J lost 8 bases, V lost 2 bases, and 7 bases had no gene match. This CDR3 comprises 15 residues. CDR3 DNA sequence: TGTGCCAGCAGCTTATCTAGCGGGGATGGGCATGAGCAGTTCTTC. It translates to CASSLSSGDGHEQFF.

This chain uses TRBV5-1 with TRBJ2-1, with 7 positions matching TRBD2. The trim removed 3 bases at V and 0 bases at J, leaving 6 bases unmatched. The CDR3 runs to 16 residues. Germline CDR1 and CDR2: SGHRS and YFSETQ. The CDR3 nucleotides are TGCGCCAGCAGCTCCCAACTAGCGATCTCCTACAATGAGCAGTTCTTC. This gives the protein CASSSQLAISYNEQFF. The complete variable domain, with remaining parts taken from reference TRBV5-1 and TRBJ2-1, reads KAGVTQTPRYLIKTRGQQVTLSCSPISGHRSVSWYQQTPGQGLQFLFEYFSETQRNKGNFPGRFSGRQFSNSRSEMNVSTLELGDSALYLCASSSQLAISYNEQFFGPGTRLTVL.

This clonotype was observed a single time. The chain links TRBV5-1 to TRBJ1-2; TRBD1 might be the D (5 bases). This CDR3 is 13 amino acids long. Trimming removed 6 bases from V and 7 bases from J, with 16 bases in between. Germline V gene sequence: CDR1 SGHRS, CDR2 YFSETQ. CDR3 sequence: CASNTPGEGGYTF. The CDR3 coding sequence is TGCGCCAGCAACACACCGGGGGAAGGTGGCTACACCTTC.

This clonotype was seen just once. Germline is not matched at one junction end, which may reflect a read error. This chain uses TRBV5-1 with TRBJ2-5; TRBD2 aligns across 9 bases. The germline gives CDR1 SGHRS, CDR2 YFSETQ. This CDR3 is built from 16 residues. The CDR3 protein is CASSRAGGSSQEAQYF. The DNA of the CDR3 is TGCGCCAGCAGCAGAGCGGGAGGTTCTTCCCAAGAGGCCCAGTACTTC.

The chain couples TRBV28 to TRBJ1-2, with 9 bases that match TRBD1. Losses at the gene ends were 5 bases for V and 7 bases for J; bases not matched to a gene: 8. This CDR3 has 14 amino acids. Germline CDR1 MDHEN, CDR2 SYDVKM. CDR3 amino acids: CASSNRDRVGGYTF. The CDR3 region has the DNA TGTGCCAGCAGTAATAGGGACAGGGTCGGTGGCTACACCTTC.

The chain employs TRBV7-2 and TRBJ2-7; TRBD1 matches at 9 bases. Germline CDR1 reads SGHTA; CDR2 reads FQGNSA. Trimming took 3 bases from V and 3 from J; bases not matched to a gene: 3. The CDR3 is made up of 14 amino acids. CDR3 protein: CASSLTGGHYEQYF. In DNA form, the CDR3 reads TGTGCCAGCAGCTTGACAGGGGGGCACTACGAGCAGTACTTC.

This clonotype turned up a few times. The DNA for the CDR3 is TGTGCCAGCAGCCAAGGACAGGCGAGAGGTGAAAAACTGTTTTTT. This translates into CASSQGQARGEKLFF. V is TRBV7-2 and J is TRBJ1-4; 7 positions match TRBD1. Germline V lookup: CDR1 SGHTA, CDR2 FQGNSA. The CDR3 loop spans 15 amino acids. J gave up 7 bases and V 5 bases, and 10 bases lay outside the gene matches.

In this sample, this clonotype turned up a few times. The chain carries TRBV12-3 or TRBV12-4 and TRBJ2-1; 10 bases are a match to TRBD1. The J segment lost 7 bases and the V segment lost 5 bases, leaving 8 bases of the junction unmatched. The CDR3 consists of 15 residues. CDR3 in amino acids: CASSPDRGRRNEQFF. The CDR3 DNA is TGTGCCAGCAGTCCGGACAGGGGGAGAAGGAATGAGCAGTTCTTC.

There are many counts of this clonotype. The rearrangement joins TRBV9 to TRBJ2-1; D is possibly TRBD2 (6 bases). The CDR3 loop spans 15 amino acids. CDR1 and CDR2 (germline): SGDLS, YYNGEE. V was pared by 4 bases and J by 4 bases, with 15 bases between. The CDR3 is CASSLMASVYNEQFF. DNA of the CDR3: TGTGCCAGCAGCTTAATGGCTAGCGTGTACAATGAGCAGTTCTTC.

This chain's CDR3 is CASSLFGGRASGEQYF. DNA of the CDR3: TGTGCCAGCAGTTTATTTGGCGGGAGAGCTTCGGGGGAGCAGTACTTC. The chain uses TRBV27 and TRBJ2-7, with 7 bases that match TRBD2. This CDR3 region has 16 residues. Germline values: CDR1 MNHEY, CDR2 SMNVEV (reference sequence). J was trimmed by 7 bases and V by 1 base; bases with no gene match: 13.

This chain joins TRBV27 and TRBJ2-5; TRBD2 aligns across 15 bases. The CDR3 spans 17 residues. V was clipped by 3 bases and J by 11 bases; unmatched bases: 13. Germline CDR1 MNHEY, CDR2 SMNVEV (reference sequence). CDR3 residues: CASSFRTSGRASGAQYF. The CDR3 coding sequence is TGTGCCAGCAGTTTTCGGACTAGCGGGAGGGCCAGTGGGGCGCAGTACTTC.

This clonotype was detected a few times. The junction and the germline gene differ at one end; a read error may be behind it. V and J are TRBV5-5 and TRBJ2-1; D may match TRBD1 or TRBD2 (5 bases each). Germline V CDR1 and CDR2: SGHKS, YYEKEE (reference sequence). The length of the CDR3 is 15 residues. The CDR3, as DNA: TGCGCCAGCAGCTCGGCAGGGACGGGACACAATGAGCAGTTCTTC. Translation: CASSSAGTGHNEQFF.

The count of this clonotype is one. The V gene is TRBV7-7, the J gene TRBJ1-4; D ambiguous. There are 14 residues in the CDR3. The germline CDR1 and CDR2 sequences are SSHAT and FNYEAQ (reference sequence). V was trimmed by 2 bases and J by 0 bases, leaving 4 bases between them. The CDR3 region is CASSLSPTNEKLFF. CDR3 in DNA: TGTGCCAGCAGCTTAAGTCCAACTAATGAAAAACTGTTTTTT.

J is TRBJ2-3 and V is TRBV4-2, with 10 bases lining up with TRBD1. J was trimmed by 8 bases and V by 2 bases; bases with no gene match: 19. This CDR3 comprises 19 residues. Germline V gene data show CDR1 as LGHNA and CDR2 as YNFKEQ. The CDR3 loop is CASSQKGTGVKEKRGTQYF. The CDR3 DNA sequence: TGTGCCAGCAGCCAAAAGGGGACAGGGGTAAAAGAAAAGCGGGGTACGCAGTATTTT.

This clonotype was detected a few times. The rearrangement links TRBV24-1 to TRBJ2-5; maybe TRBD2 (5 bases). Trimming took 1 base from V and 6 from J, leaving 20 bases between them. CDR1 is KGHDR, CDR2 SFDVKD, per germline. The CDR3 consists of 17 residues. This chain's CDR3 is CATSDFRDTTFGKTQYF. In nucleotides, the CDR3 is TGTGCCACCAGTGATTTTAGAGACACTACTTTCGGGAAGACCCAGTACTTC.

J is TRBJ2-7 and V is TRBV7-2; D not certain. The V gene's germline CDR1 is SGHTA and CDR2 FQGNSA. The V end was cut by 2 bases, the J end by 7 bases, with 18 bases between. This CDR3 region has 15 residues. CDR3 nucleotide sequence: TGTGCCAGCAGCTTAACTACAGCACCCTACAATGAGCAGTACTTC. The encoded protein is CASSLTTAPYNEQYF.